This T cell receptor (beta chain) stems from a study of shared clonotypes between healthy human individuals. Sequenced by immunoSEQ multiplex PCR; TCRdb stores in-frame clones only, minus some. The table lists about half a million clones, around 73% of them singletons. On this clone itself: Its antigen remains unknown.

V gave up 5 bases and J gave up 2 bases, with 13 bases separating them. Germline-derived CDR1 and CDR2 are SEHNR and FQNEAQ (reference sequence). The CDR3 has 15 residues. Study-level findings and limits: Sequencing depth was a factor that was expected to affect clonotype sharing among donors.

The material sequenced was PBMCs. The receptor was derived from a middle-aged woman in good health. Some clones in this sample may be carry-over from other donors' samples. The chain joins TRBV7-9 to TRBJ2-1, with D tentatively TRBD2 (6 bases). CDR3 amino acids: CASSPRGGTYNEQFF. The CDR3, as DNA: TGTGCCAGCAGCCCACGAGGCGGGACCTACAATGAGCAGTTCTTC.